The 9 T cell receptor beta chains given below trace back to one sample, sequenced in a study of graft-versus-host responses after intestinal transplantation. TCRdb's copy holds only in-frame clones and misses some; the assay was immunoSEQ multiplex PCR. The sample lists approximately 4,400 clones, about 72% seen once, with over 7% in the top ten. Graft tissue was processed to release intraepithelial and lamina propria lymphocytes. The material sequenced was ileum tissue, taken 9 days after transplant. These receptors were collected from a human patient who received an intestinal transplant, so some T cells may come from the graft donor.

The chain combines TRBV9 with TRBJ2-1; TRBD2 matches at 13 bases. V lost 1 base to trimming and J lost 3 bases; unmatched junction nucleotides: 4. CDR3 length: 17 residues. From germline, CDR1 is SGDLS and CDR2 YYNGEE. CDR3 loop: CASSVRLAGGVYNEQFF. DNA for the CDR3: TGTGCCAGCAGCGTAAGACTAGCGGGAGGCGTCTACAATGAGCAGTTCTTC.

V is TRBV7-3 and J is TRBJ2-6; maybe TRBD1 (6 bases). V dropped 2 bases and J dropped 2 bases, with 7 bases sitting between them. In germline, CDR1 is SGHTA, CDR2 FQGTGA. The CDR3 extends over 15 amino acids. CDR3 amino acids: CASSLGGAGANVLTF. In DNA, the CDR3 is TGTGCCAGCAGCTTAGGGGGCGCTGGGGCCAACGTCCTGACTTTC.

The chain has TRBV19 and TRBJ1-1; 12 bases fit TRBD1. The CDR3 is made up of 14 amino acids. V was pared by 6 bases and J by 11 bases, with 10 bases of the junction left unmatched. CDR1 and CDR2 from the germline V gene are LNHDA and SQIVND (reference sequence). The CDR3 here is CASRRGQGARNAFF. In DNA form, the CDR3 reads TGTGCCAGTAGACGGGGACAGGGGGCGCGTAACGCTTTCTTT.

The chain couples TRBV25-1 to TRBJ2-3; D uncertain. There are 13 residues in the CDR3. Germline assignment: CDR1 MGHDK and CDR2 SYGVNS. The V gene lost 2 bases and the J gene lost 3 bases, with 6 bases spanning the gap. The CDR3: CASSEAETDTQYF. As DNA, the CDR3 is TGTGCCAGCAGTGAAGCGGAAACAGATACGCAGTATTTT.

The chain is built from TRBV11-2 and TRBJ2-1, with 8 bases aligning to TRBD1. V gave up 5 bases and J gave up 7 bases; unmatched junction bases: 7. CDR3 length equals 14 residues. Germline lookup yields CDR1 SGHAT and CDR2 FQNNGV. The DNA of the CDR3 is TGTGCCAGCAGCCGAAGTAACAGGGGGAATGAGCAGTTCTTC. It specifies CASSRSNRGNEQFF.

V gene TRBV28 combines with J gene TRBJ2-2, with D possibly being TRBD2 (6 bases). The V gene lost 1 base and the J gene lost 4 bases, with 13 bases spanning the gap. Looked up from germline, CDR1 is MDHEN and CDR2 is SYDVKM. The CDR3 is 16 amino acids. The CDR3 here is CASSLYRGSLTGELFF. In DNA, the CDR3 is TGTGCCAGCAGTTTATATCGGGGGAGTCTCACCGGGGAGCTGTTTTTT.

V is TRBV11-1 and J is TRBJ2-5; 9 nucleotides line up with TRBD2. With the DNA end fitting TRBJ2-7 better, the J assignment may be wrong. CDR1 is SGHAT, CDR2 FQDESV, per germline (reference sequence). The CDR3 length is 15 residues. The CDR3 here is CASSLLAGHSYEQYF. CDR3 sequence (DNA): TGTGCCAGCAGCTTACTAGCGGGACACTCCTACGAGCAGTACTTC.

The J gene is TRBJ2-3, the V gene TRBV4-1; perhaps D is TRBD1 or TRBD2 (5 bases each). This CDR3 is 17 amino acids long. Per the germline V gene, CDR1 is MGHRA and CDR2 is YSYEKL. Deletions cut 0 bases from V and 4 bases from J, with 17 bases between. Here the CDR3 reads CASSQEEGGGAADTQYF. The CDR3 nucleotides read TGCGCCAGCAGCCAAGAAGAGGGCGGTGGGGCGGCAGATACGCAGTATTTT.

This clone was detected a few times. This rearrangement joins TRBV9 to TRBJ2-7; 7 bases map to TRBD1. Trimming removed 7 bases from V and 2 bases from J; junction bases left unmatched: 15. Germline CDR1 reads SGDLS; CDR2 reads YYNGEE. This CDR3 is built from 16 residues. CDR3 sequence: CASSGERGTAPYEQYF. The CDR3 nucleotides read TGTGCCAGCTCCGGGGAAAGAGGGACAGCCCCCTACGAGCAGTACTTC.